Sequencing of this TCR beta chain was carried out in a study of glioma-infiltrating T cells. TCR alpha and beta CDR3 regions were amplified from RNA using iRepertoire nested multiplex PCR. Tissue mRNA or PBMC total RNA, roughly 90-450 ng, went into one-step reverse transcription and amplification. MiXCR was run by TCRdb on the multiplex PCR reads, yielding one entry per CDR3 protein. The data contain approximately 140,000 distinct CDR3 sequences, about 22% of them seen just once; the ten biggest clones take up 27%. Study observations and caveats: Non-neoplastic patients had below-expected tissue-blood divergence, while all gliomas exceeded expectation. Tissue and blood shared very few CDR3 sequences.

This clonotype has a count of ten or more. No antigen is known for it. The CDR3 extends over 13 amino acids. Germline V gives CDR1 KGHDR, CDR2 SFDVKD. Trimming took off 8 bases at V and 0 bases at J, with 6 bases between the two ends. Source material: glioma tissue, nonneoplastic brain tissue, or PBMCs (not recorded which). This TCR was sampled from a human donor with low-grade glioma or glioblastoma, undergoing nonglioma brain surgery, or in good health (not recorded which). This sequence joins TRBV24-1 and TRBJ2-2; D remains ambiguous. In DNA form, the CDR3 reads TGTGCCACCACCGGCCCGAACACCGGGGAGCTGTTTTTT. Translating gives CATTGPNTGELFF.